These 12 T cell receptor beta chains originate from one sample sequenced in a study of blood T cell repertoires in COVID-19. Repertoires were generated with immunoSEQ multiplex PCR, while TCRdb's copy carries only in-frame clones and drops some. The sample lists 90,000 to 150,000 clones, approximately 85% seen once, with 9.5% to 13% in the top ten. The sequenced material came from peripheral blood. The receptors derive from a man at least 80 years old with acute or convalescent COVID-19.

The chain joins TRBV30 to TRBJ2-5, with 8 bases that match TRBD1. Germline loops: CDR1 GTSNPN, CDR2 SVGIG (reference sequence). The CDR3 has 12 residues. Trimming removed 0 bases from V and 14 bases from J; junction bases left unmatched: 8. In DNA, the CDR3 is TGTGCCTGGAGTGTACCCCAGGGGGCGGAATACTTC. Encoded protein: CAWSVPQGAEYF. Combining the CDR3 with reference TRBV30 and TRBJ2-5 gives the whole variable domain SQTIHQWPATLVQPVGSPLSLECTVEGTSNPNLYWYRQAAGRGLQLLFYSVGIGQISSEVPQNLSASRPQDRQFILSSKKLLLSDSGFYLCAWSVPQGAEYFGPGTRLLVL.

The chain carries TRBV7-8 and TRBJ1-1; 8 bases match TRBD1. V lost 0 bases to trimming and J lost 3 bases; unmatched junction nucleotides: 6. The CDR3 loop spans 16 amino acids. Germline V CDR1 and CDR2: SGHVS, FQNEAQ. The CDR3 DNA sequence: TGTGCCAGCAGCTTAGCGAAGGCAGGGGGCTACACTGAAGCTTTCTTT. It encodes CASSLAKAGGYTEAFF.

This clone showed up just once. V and J are TRBV30 and TRBJ2-7, with D uncertain. Germline V gene data show CDR1 as GTSNPN and CDR2 as SVGIG (reference sequence). CDR3 size: 11 residues. The ends were cut back, 1 base at V and 3 bases at J, with 4 bases in the middle. The CDR3 region is CAWSANYEQYF. CDR3 in DNA: TGTGCCTGGAGTGCCAACTACGAGCAGTACTTC.

This clone was counted once. The chain is built from TRBV7-2 and TRBJ2-1; the D gene is possibly TRBD2 (5 bases). The CDR3 totals 17 residues. CDR1 SGHTA and CDR2 FQGNSA come from the germline V gene. V was shortened by 4 bases and J by 0 bases, with 16 bases between the two germline ends. The CDR3 is CASSSRGRSSSYNEQFF. The CDR3 DNA reads as TGTGCCAGCAGCTCCCGAGGGCGGTCGAGCTCCTACAATGAGCAGTTCTTC.

The V and J genes are TRBV19 and TRBJ1-1; the D is unclear. The CDR3 is made up of 13 amino acids. The germline V gene has CDR1 LNHDA and CDR2 SQIVND (reference sequence). V was shortened by 5 bases and J by 5 bases, with 12 bases between the two germline ends. Here the CDR3 DNA reads TGTGCCAGTAGTGATGTAGCGGGTACTGAAGCTTTCTTT. Translated: CASSDVAGTEAFF.

The count of this clone is one. The chain employs TRBV6-5 and TRBJ1-2; TRBD1 is a possible D gene (5 bases). The V gene lost 4 bases and the J gene lost 7 bases, with 10 bases spanning the gap. The CDR3 runs to 12 residues. Germline V gene lookup returns CDR1 MNHEY and CDR2 SVGAGI. The CDR3 spells CASSSRGGGYTF. CDR3 nucleotides: TGTGCCAGCAGTTCTAGGGGTGGTGGCTACACCTTC.

V and J are TRBV5-6 and TRBJ2-7, with D unclear. From germline, CDR1 is SGHDT and CDR2 YYEEEE. Trimming pared 0 bases from V and 3 bases from J, leaving 10 bases between. This CDR3 is 14 amino acids long. CDR3 in amino acids: CASSLGQNLYEQYF. Written as DNA, the CDR3 is TGTGCCAGCAGCTTGGGCCAGAACCTCTACGAGCAGTACTTC.

V gene TRBV19 combines with J gene TRBJ1-1, with D possibly TRBD1 on 6 matching bases. The CDR3 has 16 amino acids. Trimming shortened V by 3 bases and J by 1 base, and 15 bases separated the two germline ends. Per the germline V gene, CDR1 is LNHDA and CDR2 is SQIVND (reference sequence). The CDR3 nucleotides read TGTGCCAGTAGTATCGGTGGCGGCAGGGGGAACACTGAAGCTTTCTTT. Its protein is CASSIGGGRGNTEAFF.

The chain is built from TRBV11-2 and TRBJ1-6; the D gene is possibly TRBD1 (5 bases). From germline, CDR1 is SGHAT and CDR2 FQNNGV. V was shortened by 4 bases and J by 7 bases, with 8 bases between the two germline ends. The CDR3 is 13 residues long. For the CDR3, the DNA is TGTGCCAGCAGCTCGGGGGGGAATTCACCCCTCCACTTT. The encoded protein is CASSSGGNSPLHF.

V usage is TRBV5-1 and J usage is TRBJ2-3; TRBD2 matches at 10 bases. The CDR3 consists of 17 residues. Germline V gives CDR1 SGHRS, CDR2 YFSETQ. V was clipped by 0 bases and J by 1 base; unmatched bases: 5. This CDR3 reads CASSLALAGAGTDTQYF. The CDR3, as DNA: TGCGCCAGCAGCTTGGCCCTAGCGGGGGCTGGCACAGATACGCAGTATTTT. Complete variable domain (other parts from reference TRBV5-1 and TRBJ2-3): KAGVTQTPRYLIKTRGQQVTLSCSPISGHRSVSWYQQTPGQGLQFLFEYFSETQRNKGNFPGRFSGRQFSNSRSEMNVSTLELGDSALYLCASSLALAGAGTDTQYFGPGTRLTVL.

The chain joins TRBV27 to TRBJ2-7, with 8 positions matching TRBD2. The V segment lost 2 bases and the J segment 0 bases; nucleotides outside the gene matches: 3. CDR1 and CDR2 (germline): MNHEY, SMNVEV (reference sequence). The CDR3 covers 15 residues. The CDR3 loop reads CASSLVSGTSYEQYF. CDR3 nucleotides: TGTGCCAGCAGTTTAGTTAGCGGGACCTCCTACGAGCAGTACTTC.

This sequence joins TRBV7-3 and TRBJ2-5, with 8 bases that match TRBD1. Germline loops: CDR1 SGHTA, CDR2 FQGTGA. Germline trimming cut 5 bases from V and 4 bases from J; bases unmatched to any gene: 12. The CDR3 is 16 residues long. CDR3 sequence: CASSLNTGGAGETQYF. In DNA, the CDR3 is TGTGCCAGCAGCCTAAATACAGGGGGTGCGGGAGAGACCCAGTACTTC.